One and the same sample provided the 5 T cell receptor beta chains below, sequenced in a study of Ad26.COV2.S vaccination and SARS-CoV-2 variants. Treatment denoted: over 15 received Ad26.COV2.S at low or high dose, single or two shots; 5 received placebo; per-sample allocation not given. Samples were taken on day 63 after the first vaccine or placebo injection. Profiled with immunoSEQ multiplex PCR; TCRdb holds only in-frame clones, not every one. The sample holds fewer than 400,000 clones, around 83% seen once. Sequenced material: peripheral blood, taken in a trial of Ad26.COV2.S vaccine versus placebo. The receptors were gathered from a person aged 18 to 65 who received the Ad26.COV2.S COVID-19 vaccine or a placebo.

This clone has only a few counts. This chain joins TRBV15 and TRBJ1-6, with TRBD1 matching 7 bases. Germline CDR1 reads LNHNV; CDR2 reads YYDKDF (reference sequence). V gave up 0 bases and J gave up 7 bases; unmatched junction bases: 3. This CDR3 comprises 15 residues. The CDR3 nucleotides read TGTGCCACCAGCAGAGAAGGGGGCCCAAATTCACCCCTCCACTTT. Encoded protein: CATSREGGPNSPLHF.

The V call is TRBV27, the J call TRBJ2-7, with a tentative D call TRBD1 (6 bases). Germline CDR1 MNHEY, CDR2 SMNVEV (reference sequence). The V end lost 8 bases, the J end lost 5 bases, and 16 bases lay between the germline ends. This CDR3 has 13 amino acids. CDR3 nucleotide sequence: TGTGCCAGCCGACTCGCAGGGGCCCACGAGCAGTACTTC. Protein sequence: CASRLAGAHEQYF.

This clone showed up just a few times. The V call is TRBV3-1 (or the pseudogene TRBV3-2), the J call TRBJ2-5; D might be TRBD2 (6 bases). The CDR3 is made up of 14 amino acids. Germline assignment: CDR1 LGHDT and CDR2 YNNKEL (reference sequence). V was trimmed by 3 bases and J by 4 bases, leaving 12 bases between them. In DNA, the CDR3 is TGTGCCAGCAGCCATACGACTAGTCCAGAGACCCAGTACTTC. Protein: CASSHTTSPETQYF.

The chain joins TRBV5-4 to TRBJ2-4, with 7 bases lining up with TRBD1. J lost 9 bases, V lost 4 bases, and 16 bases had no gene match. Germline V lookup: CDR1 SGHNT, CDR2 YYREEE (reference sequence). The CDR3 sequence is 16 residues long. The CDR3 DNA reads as TGTGCCAGCAGCCCGGATTCACAGGGGAGCTATAGCATTCAGTACTTC. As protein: CASSPDSQGSYSIQYF.

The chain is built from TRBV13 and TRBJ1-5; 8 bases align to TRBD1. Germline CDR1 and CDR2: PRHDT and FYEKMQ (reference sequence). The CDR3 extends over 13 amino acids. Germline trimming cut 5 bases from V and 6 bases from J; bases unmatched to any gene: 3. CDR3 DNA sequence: TGTGCCAGCAGCAGGACAGGGTCTCAGCCCCAGCATTTT. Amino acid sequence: CASSRTGSQPQHF.